These 8 T cell receptor beta chains originate from one sample sequenced in a study of cytomegalovirus exposure and HLA in healthy donors. 60 Vbeta and 13 Jbeta primers were used in PCR. Sequencing was performed with immunoSEQ multiplex PCR; in TCRdb, only in-frame clones are kept and a portion is missing. This table has 140,000 to 150,000 clones, around three quarters appearing once. Sequencing was performed on PBMCs. The receptor source for this set is a man aged 40-49 years in good health and CMV-seropositive.

The genes are TRBV10-3 and TRBJ1-2, with TRBD1 as a possible D gene (5 bases). V lost 2 bases and J lost 13, with 11 bases in between. CDR3 length: 11 residues. Germline CDR1 reads ENHRY; CDR2 reads SYGVKD. The CDR3 loop reads CAISEAGGRTF. CDR3 bases: TGTGCCATCAGTGAGGCCGGGGGACGCACCTTC.

This clone was seen a few times. J is TRBJ1-4 and V is TRBV27; 9 positions match TRBD1. Germline values: CDR1 MNHEY, CDR2 SMNVEV (reference sequence). This CDR3 region has 15 residues. V lost 3 bases and J lost 5; bases outside the gene matches: 4. CDR3 amino acids: CASSFHGTGNEKLFF. The DNA of the CDR3 is TGTGCCAGCAGTTTCCATGGGACAGGGAATGAAAAACTGTTTTTT.

J is TRBJ1-2 and V is TRBV25-1; perhaps TRBD1 as D (6 bases). CDR3 length equals 14 residues. Germline V gene sequence: CDR1 MGHDK, CDR2 SYGVNS. V was cut by 4 bases and J by 6 bases, with 15 bases left in between. CDR3: CASSADRGPNGYTF. The CDR3 DNA is TGTGCCAGCAGTGCGGACAGAGGCCCAAATGGCTACACCTTC.

The chain combines TRBV4-1 with TRBJ2-7, with 8 bases aligning to TRBD1. Unmatched junction bases numbered 3, after V lost 1 base and J lost 7 bases. The V gene's germline CDR1 is MGHRA and CDR2 YSYEKL. This CDR3 is built from 13 residues. The CDR3: CASSQARGQEQYF. The CDR3 DNA reads as TGCGCCAGCAGCCAAGCCAGGGGGCAAGAGCAGTACTTC.

The rearrangement links TRBV6-5 to TRBJ1-2, with D maybe TRBD1 (5 bases). CDR3 length equals 16 residues. Germline assignment: CDR1 MNHEY and CDR2 SVGAGI. Trimming stripped 2 bases from V and 10 bases from J, with 23 bases between. The CDR3, as DNA: TGTGCCAGCAGTTACCTACAAGATTACTATGTCAGGGACTACACCTTC. This translates into CASSYLQDYYVRDYTF.

J is TRBJ2-3 and V is TRBV28; 9 bases line up with TRBD2. This CDR3 is 16 amino acids long. With 2 bases clipped from V and 2 bases from J, the junction kept 5 bases outside the gene matches. Germline V gene sequence: CDR1 MDHEN, CDR2 SYDVKM. The CDR3 DNA is TGTGCCAGCAGTTTAACCCGGACTAGCGTCACAGATACGCAGTATTTT. Translated: CASSLTRTSVTDTQYF.

V and J are TRBV7-6 and TRBJ2-7; no clear D gene. The germline gives CDR1 SGHVS, CDR2 FNYEAQ. The CDR3 sequence is 14 residues long. Trimming left V 5 bases short and J 0 bases short, with 11 bases between. The CDR3 is CASSPLTDSYEQYF. For the CDR3, the DNA is TGTGCCAGCAGCCCCCTCACAGACTCCTACGAGCAGTACTTC.

The rearrangement joins TRBV10-3 to TRBJ2-7; 8 nucleotides match TRBD2. Germline V gene sequence: CDR1 ENHRY, CDR2 SYGVKD. V lost 6 bases and J lost 2; bases outside the gene matches: 15. This CDR3 has 17 amino acids. DNA of the CDR3: TGTGCCATCAGCAGCGGGAGAACGGAACCAGGGACCTACGAGCAGTACTTC. This encodes CAISSGRTEPGTYEQYF.